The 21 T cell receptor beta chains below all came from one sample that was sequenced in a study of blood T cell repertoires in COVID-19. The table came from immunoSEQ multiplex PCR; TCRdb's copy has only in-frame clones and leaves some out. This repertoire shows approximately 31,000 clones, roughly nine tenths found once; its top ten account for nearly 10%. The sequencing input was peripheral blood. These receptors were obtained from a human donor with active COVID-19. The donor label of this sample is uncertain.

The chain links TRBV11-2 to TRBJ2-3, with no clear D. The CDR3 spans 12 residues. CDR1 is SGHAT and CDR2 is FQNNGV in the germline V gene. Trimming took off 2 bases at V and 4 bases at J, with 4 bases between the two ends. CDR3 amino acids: CASSLPADTQYF. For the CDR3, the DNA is TGTGCCAGCAGCTTACCGGCAGATACGCAGTATTTT.

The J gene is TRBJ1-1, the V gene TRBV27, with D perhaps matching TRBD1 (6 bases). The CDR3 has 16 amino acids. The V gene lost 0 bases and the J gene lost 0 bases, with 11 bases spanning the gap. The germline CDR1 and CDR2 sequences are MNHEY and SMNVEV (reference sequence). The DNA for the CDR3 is TGTGCCAGCAGTTTATCCCAGGGGTGGGTGAACACTGAAGCTTTCTTT. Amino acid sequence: CASSLSQGWVNTEAFF.

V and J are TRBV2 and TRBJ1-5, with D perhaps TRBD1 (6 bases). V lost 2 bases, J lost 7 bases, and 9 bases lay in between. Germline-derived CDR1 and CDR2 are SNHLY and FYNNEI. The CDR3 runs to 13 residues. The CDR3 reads CASSESRGQPQHF. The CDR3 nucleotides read TGTGCCAGCAGTGAAAGCAGGGGACAGCCCCAGCATTTT. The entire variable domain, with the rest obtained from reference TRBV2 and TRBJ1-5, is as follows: EPEVTQTPSHQVTQMGQEVILRCVPISNHLYFYWYRQILGQKVEFLVSFYNNEISEKSEIFDDQFSVERPDGSNFTLKIRSTKLEDSAMYFCASSESRGQPQHFGDGTRLSIL.

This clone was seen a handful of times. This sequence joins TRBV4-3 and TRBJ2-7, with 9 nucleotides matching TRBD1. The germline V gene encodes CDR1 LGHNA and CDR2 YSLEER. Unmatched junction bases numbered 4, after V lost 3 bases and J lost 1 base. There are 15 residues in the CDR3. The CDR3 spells CASSQGTGRSYEQYF. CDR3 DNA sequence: TGCGCCAGCAGCCAGGGGACAGGGAGGTCCTACGAGCAGTACTTC.

As DNA, the CDR3 is TGTGCCAGCAGTTACTCGACAGCTAGCGGGATCGAGACCCAGTACTTC. Encoded protein: CASSYSTASGIETQYF. The rearrangement links TRBV6-5 to TRBJ2-5; 9 bases map to TRBD2. V lost 0 bases, J lost 5 bases, and 7 bases stayed unmatched. This CDR3 spans 16 amino acids. In germline, CDR1 is MNHEY, CDR2 SVGAGI.

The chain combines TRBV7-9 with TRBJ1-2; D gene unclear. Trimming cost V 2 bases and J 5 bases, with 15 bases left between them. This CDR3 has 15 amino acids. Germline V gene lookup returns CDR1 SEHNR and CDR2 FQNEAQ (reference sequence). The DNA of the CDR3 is TGTGCCAGCAGCTTACTACCGCAGGTAGATTATGGCTACACCTTC. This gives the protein CASSLLPQVDYGYTF.

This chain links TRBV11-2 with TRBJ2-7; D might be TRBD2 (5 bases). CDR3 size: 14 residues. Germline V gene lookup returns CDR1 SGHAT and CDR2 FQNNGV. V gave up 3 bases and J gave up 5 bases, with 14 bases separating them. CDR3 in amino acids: CASSLRLAFDEQYF. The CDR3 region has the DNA TGTGCCAGCAGCTTGCGGCTAGCTTTCGACGAGCAGTACTTC.

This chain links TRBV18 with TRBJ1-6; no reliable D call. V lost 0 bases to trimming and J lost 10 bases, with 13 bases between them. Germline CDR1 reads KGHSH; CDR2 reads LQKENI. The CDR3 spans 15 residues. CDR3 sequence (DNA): TGTGCCAGCTCACCACCACGAACACTGGAGTCACCCCTCCACTTT. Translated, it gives CASSPPRTLESPLHF.

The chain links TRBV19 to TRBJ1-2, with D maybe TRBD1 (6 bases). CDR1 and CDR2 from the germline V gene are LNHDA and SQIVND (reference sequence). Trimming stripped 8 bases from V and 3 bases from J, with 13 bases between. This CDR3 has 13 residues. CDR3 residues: CASLDRPYYGYTF. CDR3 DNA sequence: TGTGCCAGTCTGGACAGACCATACTATGGCTACACCTTC.

The CDR3, as DNA: TGTGCCAGCAGCCCGCTTAGCGGGGGCTACAATGAGCAGTTCTTC. As protein: CASSPLSGGYNEQFF. V and J are TRBV11-3 and TRBJ2-1, with 9 bases lining up with TRBD2. Trimming cost V 5 bases and J 3 bases; bases outside gene matches: 5. Germline lookup yields CDR1 SGHNT and CDR2 YENEEA. The CDR3 is made up of 15 amino acids.

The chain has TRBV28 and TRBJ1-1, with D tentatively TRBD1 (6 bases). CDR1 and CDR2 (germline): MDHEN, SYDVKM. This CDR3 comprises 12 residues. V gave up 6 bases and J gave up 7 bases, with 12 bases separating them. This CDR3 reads CASRSGEHEAFF. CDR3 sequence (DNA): TGTGCCAGCAGATCAGGGGAACATGAAGCTTTCTTT.

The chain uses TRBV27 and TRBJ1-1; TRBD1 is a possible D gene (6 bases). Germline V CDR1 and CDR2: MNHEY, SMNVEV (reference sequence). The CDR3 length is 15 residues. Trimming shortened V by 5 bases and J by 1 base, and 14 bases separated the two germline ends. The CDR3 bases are TGTGCCAGCAGTGAACAGGGCTACTCGAACACTGAAGCTTTCTTT. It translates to CASSEQGYSNTEAFF.

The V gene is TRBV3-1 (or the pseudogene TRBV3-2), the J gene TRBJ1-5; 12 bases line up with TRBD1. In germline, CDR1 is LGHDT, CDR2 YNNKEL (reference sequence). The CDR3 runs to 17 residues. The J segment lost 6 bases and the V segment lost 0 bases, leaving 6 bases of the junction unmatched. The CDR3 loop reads CASSQDDRDRGPQPQHF. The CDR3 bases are TGTGCCAGCAGCCAAGACGACCGGGACAGGGGGCCTCAGCCCCAGCATTTT.

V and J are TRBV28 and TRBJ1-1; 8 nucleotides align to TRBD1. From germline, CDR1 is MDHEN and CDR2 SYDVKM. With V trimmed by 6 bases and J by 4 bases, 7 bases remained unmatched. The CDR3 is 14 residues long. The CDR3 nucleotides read TGTGCCAGCAGGCGCCACACAGGGGGCACTGAAGCTTTCTTT. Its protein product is CASRRHTGGTEAFF.

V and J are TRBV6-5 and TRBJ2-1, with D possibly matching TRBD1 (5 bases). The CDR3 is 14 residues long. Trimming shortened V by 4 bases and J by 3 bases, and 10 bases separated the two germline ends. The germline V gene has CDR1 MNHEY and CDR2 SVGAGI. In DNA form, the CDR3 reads TGTGCCAGCAGTTTATCTCAGGGCTACAATGAGCAGTTCTTC. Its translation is CASSLSQGYNEQFF.

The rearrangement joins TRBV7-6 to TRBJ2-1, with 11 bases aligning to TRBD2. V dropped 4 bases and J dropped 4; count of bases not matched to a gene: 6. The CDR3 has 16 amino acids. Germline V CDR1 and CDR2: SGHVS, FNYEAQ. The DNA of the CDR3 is TGTGCCAGCAGCTCTTTAGCGGGGGGGACTTACAATGAGCAGTTCTTC. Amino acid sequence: CASSSLAGGTYNEQFF.

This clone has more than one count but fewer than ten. The CDR3: CASSPELASSSYEQYF. The CDR3, as DNA: TGTGCCAGCAGCCCGGAACTAGCGTCGAGCTCCTACGAGCAGTACTTC. The chain recombines TRBV9 with TRBJ2-7; TRBD2 matches at 7 bases. The CDR3 covers 16 residues. After removal of 4 bases from V and 0 bases from J, the junction contained 10 bases not matched to a gene. CDR1 and CDR2 (germline): SGDLS, YYNGEE. The full variable domain, completed using reference TRBV9 and TRBJ2-7, is DSGVTQTPKHLITATGQRVTLRCSPRSGDLSVYWYQQSLDQGLQFLIQYYNGEERAKGNILERFSAQQFPDLHSELNLSSLELGDSALYFCASSPELASSSYEQYFGPGTRLTVT.

The CDR3 DNA follows: TGTGCCAGCAGCGTAGTTTTTAGCGGGGGACCCAATGAGCAGTTCTTC. It is translated as CASSVVFSGGPNEQFF. The chain recombines TRBV9 with TRBJ2-1; 9 bases match TRBD2. Germline V CDR1 and CDR2: SGDLS, YYNGEE. The CDR3 extends over 16 amino acids. Losses at the gene ends were 0 bases for V and 6 bases for J; bases not matched to a gene: 7.

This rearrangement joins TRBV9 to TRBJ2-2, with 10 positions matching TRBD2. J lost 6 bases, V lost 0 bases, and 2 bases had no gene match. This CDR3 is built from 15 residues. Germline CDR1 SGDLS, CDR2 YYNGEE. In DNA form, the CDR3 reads TGTGCCAGCAGCGTAGGGCTAGCGGGAGCCGGGGAGCTGTTTTTT. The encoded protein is CASSVGLAGAGELFF.

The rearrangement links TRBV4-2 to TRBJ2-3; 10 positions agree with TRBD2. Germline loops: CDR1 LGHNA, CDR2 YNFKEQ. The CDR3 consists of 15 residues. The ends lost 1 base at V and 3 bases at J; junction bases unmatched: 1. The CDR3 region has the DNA TGTGCCAGCAGCCAAGGTAGCGGGGGGACAGATACGCAGTATTTT. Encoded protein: CASSQGSGGTDTQYF.

The CDR3: CASCRDGYEQYF. The CDR3, as DNA: TGTGCCAGCTGCAGGGATGGTTACGAGCAGTACTTC. V is TRBV6-6 and J is TRBJ2-7; D perhaps matches TRBD1 (5 bases). The CDR3 consists of 12 residues. Per germline, CDR1 MNHNY and CDR2 SVGAGI (reference sequence). The germline V and J ends were trimmed by 8 bases and 4 bases, with 12 bases remaining between them.